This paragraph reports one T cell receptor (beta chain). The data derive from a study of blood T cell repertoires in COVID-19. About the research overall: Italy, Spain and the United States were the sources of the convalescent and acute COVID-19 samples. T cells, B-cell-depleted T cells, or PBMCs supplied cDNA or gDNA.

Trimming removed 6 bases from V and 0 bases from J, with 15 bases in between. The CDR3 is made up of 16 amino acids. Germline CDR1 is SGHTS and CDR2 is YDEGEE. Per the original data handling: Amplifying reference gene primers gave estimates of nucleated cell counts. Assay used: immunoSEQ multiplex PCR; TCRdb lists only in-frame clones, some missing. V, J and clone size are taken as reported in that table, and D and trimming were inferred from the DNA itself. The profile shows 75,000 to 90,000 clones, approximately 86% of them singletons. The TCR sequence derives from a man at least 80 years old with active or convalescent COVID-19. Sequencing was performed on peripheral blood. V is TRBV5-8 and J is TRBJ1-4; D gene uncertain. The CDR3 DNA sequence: TGTGCCAGCAACTCGAAATCAGGTGCAACTAATGAAAAACTGTTTTTT. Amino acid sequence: CASNSKSGATNEKLFF.